This is a list of T cell receptor beta chains from one sample in a study of blood T cell repertoires in COVID-19. TCRdb's table, derived via immunoSEQ multiplex PCR, lists solely in-frame clones and lacks some. The sample has 310,000 or so clones; about 83% are singletons. The sample was PBMCs or T cells enriched from blood (not recorded which). Source of these receptors: a woman aged 40 to 50 who had recovered from COVID-19. CDR3s include the opening cysteine and the closing phenylalanine or tryptophan. Each record gives: V gene, J gene, D gene, clone size, CDR3 DNA, CDR3 protein. A D gene is named only where the DNA matches it firmly. Some rows have no size entry. The others give once, few or many, or a class for an expanded clone.

v_call: TRBV29-1; j_call: TRBJ2-3; d_call: TRBD2; clone_size: -; cdr3_nt: TGCAGCGTTGAACGGCGGGAGAGCACAGATACGCAGTATTTT; cdr3_aa: CSVERRESTDTQYF
v_call: TRBV27; j_call: TRBJ1-2; d_call: -; clone_size: -; cdr3_nt: TGTGCCAGCAGTTTAAGGGGCCGGGATGGCTACACCTTC; cdr3_aa: CASSLRGRDGYTF
v_call: TRBV18; j_call: TRBJ1-5; d_call: TRBD1; clone_size: -; cdr3_nt: TGTGCCAGCTCACGGACAGGGTGGAATGGTCAGCCCCAGCATTTT; cdr3_aa: CASSRTGWNGQPQHF
v_call: TRBV6-2/TRBV6-3; j_call: TRBJ2-2; d_call: -; clone_size: -; cdr3_nt: TGTGCCAGCAGTTACTCGACCGTGACTAGGGAGCTGTTTTTT; cdr3_aa: CASSYSTVTRELFF
v_call: TRBV5-1; j_call: TRBJ1-2; d_call: TRBD1; clone_size: once; cdr3_nt: TGCGCCAGCAGCGACGGGACAGCAGATCCCACCTTC; cdr3_aa: CASSDGTADPTF
v_call: TRBV28; j_call: TRBJ1-3; d_call: -; clone_size: -; cdr3_nt: TGTGCCAGCAGGAGCGGAAACACCATATATTTT; cdr3_aa: CASRSGNTIYF
v_call: TRBV9; j_call: TRBJ1-2; d_call: TRBD1; clone_size: -; cdr3_nt: TGTGCCAGCAGCGTGGGACCGGGACAGAACTATGGCTACACCTTC; cdr3_aa: CASSVGPGQNYGYTF
v_call: TRBV11-3; j_call: TRBJ2-5; d_call: -; clone_size: -; cdr3_nt: TGTGCCAGCAGCTCGGACAGTCAGGAGACCCAGTACTTC; cdr3_aa: CASSSDSQETQYF
v_call: TRBV5-1; j_call: TRBJ1-1; d_call: TRBD1; clone_size: -; cdr3_nt: TGCGCCAGCAGCTTGGACCCTTACAGGGGGCATGGTACTGAAGCTTTCTTT; cdr3_aa: CASSLDPYRGHGTEAFF
v_call: TRBV10-2; j_call: TRBJ1-6; d_call: TRBD1; clone_size: -; cdr3_nt: TGCGCCAGCAGTGGGGACAGGTGGGGACGCTCACCCCTCCACTTT; cdr3_aa: CASSGDRWGRSPLHF
v_call: TRBV19; j_call: TRBJ1-5; d_call: TRBD1; clone_size: -; cdr3_nt: TGTGCCACCGGGGACAGGGGGCTACAGCCCCAGCATTTT; cdr3_aa: CATGDRGLQPQHF
v_call: TRBV7-2; j_call: TRBJ2-3; d_call: -; clone_size: -; cdr3_nt: TGTGCCAGCAGCTCCCCGGACTGGGGTTTTGATACGCAGTATTTT; cdr3_aa: CASSSPDWGFDTQYF
v_call: TRBV18; j_call: TRBJ2-2; d_call: TRBD1; clone_size: -; cdr3_nt: TGTGCCAGCTCACCCTGGGACAGGGGGACCGGGGAGCTGTTTTTT; cdr3_aa: CASSPWDRGTGELFF
v_call: TRBV7-9; j_call: TRBJ2-3; d_call: TRBD1; clone_size: few; cdr3_nt: TGTGCCAGCAGAAAGATAGGGGGCGGGTCGGGAGATACGCAGTATTTT; cdr3_aa: CASRKIGGGSGDTQYF
v_call: TRBV19; j_call: TRBJ2-6; d_call: -; clone_size: -; cdr3_nt: TGTGCCAGTAGTATTTATGGGCAGTCCTCCCGGGCCAACGTCCTGACTTTC; cdr3_aa: CASSIYGQSSRANVLTF
v_call: TRBV7-9; j_call: TRBJ1-1; d_call: TRBD1; clone_size: -; cdr3_nt: TGTGCCAGCAGCCCTCAGGGGGATTACACTGAAGCTTTCTTT; cdr3_aa: CASSPQGDYTEAFF
v_call: TRBV29-1; j_call: TRBJ1-1; d_call: TRBD1; clone_size: -; cdr3_nt: TGCAGCGTGAGACAGGGTGGTGAAGCTTTCTTT; cdr3_aa: CSVRQGGEAFF
v_call: TRBV7-3; j_call: TRBJ1-5; d_call: -; clone_size: -; cdr3_nt: TGTGCCAGCAGCTACAGCAAAAGGTTCGGCAATCAGCCCCAGCATTTT; cdr3_aa: CASSYSKRFGNQPQHF
v_call: TRBV18; j_call: TRBJ1-1; d_call: -; clone_size: -; cdr3_nt: TGTGCCAGCTCCCCGGCGGCGGGAGGGCGGAACACTGAAGCTTTCTTT; cdr3_aa: CASSPAAGGRNTEAFF
v_call: TRBV2; j_call: TRBJ2-1; d_call: TRBD2; clone_size: -; cdr3_nt: TGTGCCAGCAGCTCGACTAGCGGGAGGGTCCCTGAGCAGTTCTTC; cdr3_aa: CASSSTSGRVPEQFF
v_call: TRBV10-3; j_call: TRBJ1-1; d_call: -; clone_size: -; cdr3_nt: TGTGCCATCAGTGAGCAGGTTAACACTGAAGCTTTCTTT; cdr3_aa: CAISEQVNTEAFF
v_call: TRBV7-9; j_call: TRBJ1-6; d_call: -; clone_size: -; cdr3_nt: TGTGCCAGCAGCGACACCCAGGGTTCACCCCTCCACTTT; cdr3_aa: CASSDTQGSPLHF
v_call: TRBV5-5; j_call: TRBJ1-2; d_call: -; clone_size: -; cdr3_nt: TGTGCCAGCAGCTACGGTAGTCTGAACTATGGCTACACCTTC; cdr3_aa: CASSYGSLNYGYTF
v_call: TRBV5-1; j_call: TRBJ1-6; d_call: TRBD1; clone_size: -; cdr3_nt: TGCGCCAGCAGCCCCTGGACAGGGGATAATTCACCCCTCCACTTT; cdr3_aa: CASSPWTGDNSPLHF
v_call: TRBV18; j_call: TRBJ1-6; d_call: -; clone_size: many; cdr3_nt: TGTGCCAGCTCACCGGTGGGGAGGCAGACCAATTCACCCCTCCACTTT; cdr3_aa: CASSPVGRQTNSPLHF
v_call: TRBV19; j_call: TRBJ2-7; d_call: TRBD1; clone_size: -; cdr3_nt: TGTGCCAGTACCCAGGCTGGACAGGGGAAGTACGAGCAGTACTTC; cdr3_aa: CASTQAGQGKYEQYF
v_call: TRBV2; j_call: TRBJ2-7; d_call: -; clone_size: -; cdr3_nt: TGTGCCAGCAGTGAATCAACCTACGAGCAGTACTTC; cdr3_aa: CASSESTYEQYF
v_call: TRBV7-2; j_call: TRBJ1-5; d_call: TRBD1; clone_size: -; cdr3_nt: TGTGCCAGCAGCTTGGACAGGACCACACGGGGCGGTCAGCCCCAGCATTTT; cdr3_aa: CASSLDRTTRGGQPQHF
v_call: TRBV7-2; j_call: TRBJ2-5; d_call: -; clone_size: -; cdr3_nt: TGTGCCAGCAGCCCCTACAGGGCCTCTCAAGAGACCCAGTACTTC; cdr3_aa: CASSPYRASQETQYF
v_call: TRBV19; j_call: TRBJ2-6; d_call: -; clone_size: -; cdr3_nt: TGTGCCAGTGAACGTAGCTCTGGGGCCAACGTCCTGACTTTC; cdr3_aa: CASERSSGANVLTF
v_call: TRBV10-1; j_call: TRBJ1-5; d_call: TRBD1; clone_size: once; cdr3_nt: TGCGCCAGCAGTGCGACAGGGACCCAGCCCCAGCATTTT; cdr3_aa: CASSATGTQPQHF
v_call: TRBV28; j_call: TRBJ2-2; d_call: TRBD1; clone_size: -; cdr3_nt: TGTGCCAGCAGTTCACAAGGACAGGGGGCAGGCACCGGGGAGCTGTTTTTT; cdr3_aa: CASSSQGQGAGTGELFF
v_call: TRBV30; j_call: TRBJ1-4; d_call: TRBD1; clone_size: -; cdr3_nt: TGTGCCTGGAGATCCGGACAGGGTGCAACTAATGAAAAACTGTTTTTT; cdr3_aa: CAWRSGQGATNEKLFF
v_call: TRBV7-2; j_call: TRBJ1-6; d_call: -; clone_size: -; cdr3_nt: TGTGCCAGCAGCAAGCAACAGGGTCCACCCCTCCACTTT; cdr3_aa: CASSKQQGPPLHF
v_call: TRBV5-1; j_call: TRBJ1-4; d_call: -; clone_size: -; cdr3_nt: TGCGCCAGCAGCGGCGGGGGACCGAATGAAAAACTGTTTTTT; cdr3_aa: CASSGGGPNEKLFF
v_call: TRBV7-6; j_call: TRBJ1-5; d_call: TRBD1; clone_size: once; cdr3_nt: TGTGCCAGCAGCTTAGAGCCCCGGGACAGGAATCAGCCCCAGCATTTT; cdr3_aa: CASSLEPRDRNQPQHF
v_call: TRBV11-2; j_call: TRBJ2-3; d_call: -; clone_size: -; cdr3_nt: TGTGCCAGCAGCCCGGTCGGAGATACGCAGTATTTT; cdr3_aa: CASSPVGDTQYF
v_call: TRBV19; j_call: TRBJ2-7; d_call: TRBD1; clone_size: -; cdr3_nt: TGTGCCAGTAGTACCCGACAGGGCTCCTACGAGCAGTACTTC; cdr3_aa: CASSTRQGSYEQYF
v_call: TRBV27; j_call: TRBJ2-1; d_call: TRBD1; clone_size: -; cdr3_nt: TGTGCCAGCAGCGCAGGGGGTGGCGGAAACAATGAGCAGTTCTTC; cdr3_aa: CASSAGGGGNNEQFF
v_call: TRBV7-9; j_call: TRBJ2-3; d_call: TRBD1; clone_size: -; cdr3_nt: TGTGCCAGCAGCCAAGGACAGGGGAGCACAGATACGCAGTATTTT; cdr3_aa: CASSQGQGSTDTQYF
v_call: TRBV9; j_call: TRBJ2-7; d_call: -; clone_size: -; cdr3_nt: TGTGCCAGCAGCGTAGGGGGCGGGGCGAACTACGAGCAGTACTTC; cdr3_aa: CASSVGGGANYEQYF
v_call: TRBV28; j_call: TRBJ1-4; d_call: -; clone_size: -; cdr3_nt: TGTGCCAGCAGTCCCTCACTGGGGCAGAATGAAAAACTGTTTTTT; cdr3_aa: CASSPSLGQNEKLFF
v_call: TRBV7-9; j_call: TRBJ2-1; d_call: TRBD2; clone_size: -; cdr3_nt: TGTGCCAGCAGCCCCGGACTAGCGGGGCGCAATGAGCAGTTCTTC; cdr3_aa: CASSPGLAGRNEQFF
v_call: TRBV19; j_call: TRBJ2-3; d_call: TRBD2; clone_size: few; cdr3_nt: TGTGCCAGTAGTATGAAAGGTGGTAGCGGGAGGGTAGCAGATACGCAGTATTTT; cdr3_aa: CASSMKGGSGRVADTQYF
v_call: TRBV27; j_call: TRBJ2-7; d_call: -; clone_size: -; cdr3_nt: TGTGCCAGCAGTAGATCCAGGAACTCCTACGAGCAGTACTTC; cdr3_aa: CASSRSRNSYEQYF
v_call: TRBV11-2; j_call: TRBJ2-3; d_call: TRBD2; clone_size: -; cdr3_nt: TGTGCCAGCAGCTTGGGACTACGGACAGATACGCAGTATTTT; cdr3_aa: CASSLGLRTDTQYF
v_call: TRBV7-2; j_call: TRBJ2-3; d_call: TRBD1; clone_size: -; cdr3_nt: TGTGCCAGCAGTTCAGGGCCCAGGGGGCGCACAGATACGCAGTATTTT; cdr3_aa: CASSSGPRGRTDTQYF
v_call: TRBV28; j_call: TRBJ2-3; d_call: TRBD2; clone_size: few; cdr3_nt: TGTGCCAGCAGTTCCCCCGTGGGCGGGAGGTTAGATACGCAGTATTTT; cdr3_aa: CASSSPVGGRLDTQYF
v_call: TRBV11-1; j_call: TRBJ2-3; d_call: -; clone_size: -; cdr3_nt: TGTGCCAGCAGCAAGACTCCCGACGGGGCAGATACGCAGTATTTT; cdr3_aa: CASSKTPDGADTQYF
v_call: TRBV27; j_call: TRBJ2-1; d_call: TRBD2; clone_size: -; cdr3_nt: TGTGCCAGCAGTCCATGGACTAGCGGCTCCTACAATGAGCAGTTCTTC; cdr3_aa: CASSPWTSGSYNEQFF
v_call: TRBV7-2; j_call: TRBJ1-5; d_call: TRBD1; clone_size: -; cdr3_nt: TGTGCCAGCAGCTTAGACCCGACAGGGGCCTACAATCAGCCCCAGCATTTT; cdr3_aa: CASSLDPTGAYNQPQHF
v_call: TRBV18; j_call: TRBJ1-5; d_call: -; clone_size: -; cdr3_nt: TGTGCCAGCTCCCCGGGACACCATAGCAATCAGCCCCAGCATTTT; cdr3_aa: CASSPGHHSNQPQHF
v_call: TRBV28; j_call: TRBJ2-5; d_call: TRBD2; clone_size: -; cdr3_nt: TGTGCCAGTAACGGGGCCGGGGGGTTGAAGACCCAGTACTTC; cdr3_aa: CASNGAGGLKTQYF
v_call: TRBV5-8; j_call: TRBJ1-6; d_call: -; clone_size: -; cdr3_nt: TGTGCCAGCAGCTTGCGTAATTCACCCCTCCACTTT; cdr3_aa: CASSLRNSPLHF
v_call: TRBV7-9; j_call: TRBJ1-5; d_call: -; clone_size: -; cdr3_nt: TGTGCCAGCAGCCTCGGGGGAGGGGAGGTCAATCAGCCCCAGCATTTT; cdr3_aa: CASSLGGGEVNQPQHF
v_call: TRBV7-8; j_call: TRBJ1-1; d_call: -; clone_size: once; cdr3_nt: TGTGCCAGCAGCTTGATGCAGGGTGGCACTGAAGCTTTCTTT; cdr3_aa: CASSLMQGGTEAFF
v_call: TRBV28; j_call: TRBJ1-2; d_call: -; clone_size: -; cdr3_nt: TGTGCCAGCGGGCCGAGCTATGGCTACACCTTC; cdr3_aa: CASGPSYGYTF
v_call: TRBV19; j_call: TRBJ1-5; d_call: TRBD1; clone_size: -; cdr3_nt: TGTGCCAGTAAGGCTCAGGGGGGCGGCAATCAGCCCCAGCATTTT; cdr3_aa: CASKAQGGGNQPQHF
v_call: TRBV19; j_call: TRBJ2-7; d_call: -; clone_size: -; cdr3_nt: TGTGCCAGTAGTTTAACCGCGAACCTTTTGAGCTCCTACGAGCAGTACTTC; cdr3_aa: CASSLTANLLSSYEQYF
v_call: TRBV19; j_call: TRBJ2-5; d_call: -; clone_size: -; cdr3_nt: TGTGCCAGTAGTATAAGGTTCGGGAACCAAGAGACCCAGTACTTC; cdr3_aa: CASSIRFGNQETQYF